This is a list of T cell receptor beta chains from one sample in a study of shared clonotypes between healthy human individuals. The protocol was immunoSEQ multiplex PCR, while the TCRdb copy is restricted to in-frame clones and leaves out a portion. Altogether about 1 million clones are present, around 76% being singletons, with the ten largest covering approximately 1.5%. The sequencing sample was made of memory CD4+ T cells sorted from blood. These receptors originate from a man aged 18 to 30 in good health. CDR3s include the opening cysteine and the closing phenylalanine or tryptophan. Fields, in order: J gene, D gene, V gene, clone size, CDR3 DNA, CDR3 protein. D genes are given only for firm matches. Clone size is given for some rows only: seen once, a few or many times, or a class if the clone is expanded.

J gene: TRBJ1-2
D gene: .
V gene: TRBV5-4
clone size: once
CDR3 DNA: TGTGCCAGCAGACAGCTGGGGGCAGGCGGCTACACCTTC
CDR3 protein: CASRQLGAGGYTF

J gene: TRBJ2-7
D gene: .
V gene: TRBV6-5
clone size: .
CDR3 DNA: TGTGCCAGCAGTTACCTACGGGGAGACAAGCAGTACTTC
CDR3 protein: CASSYLRGDKQYF

J gene: TRBJ1-5
D gene: .
V gene: TRBV5-6
clone size: .
CDR3 DNA: TGTGCCAGCAGCCCAGAACAGCTTAATCAGCCCCAGCATTTT
CDR3 protein: CASSPEQLNQPQHF

J gene: TRBJ2-5
D gene: TRBD2
V gene: TRBV14
clone size: .
CDR3 DNA: TGTGCCAGCAGCCAAGATGGGACTAGCGGGAGGAGAAAGACCCAGTACTTC
CDR3 protein: CASSQDGTSGRRKTQYF

J gene: TRBJ2-7
D gene: .
V gene: TRBV5-6
clone size: few
CDR3 DNA: TGTGCCAGCAGCTTGTACAAACTCAGCGAGCAGTACTTC
CDR3 protein: CASSLYKLSEQYF

J gene: TRBJ2-3
D gene: .
V gene: TRBV30
clone size: .
CDR3 DNA: TGTGCCTGGGACCGACAGGCAGATACGCAGTATTTT
CDR3 protein: CAWDRQADTQYF

J gene: TRBJ1-2
D gene: .
V gene: TRBV12-5
clone size: .
CDR3 DNA: TGTGCTAGTGGTTTGTCGGGGAGTGACTATGGCTACACCTTC
CDR3 protein: CASGLSGSDYGYTF

J gene: TRBJ2-7
D gene: .
V gene: TRBV11-2
clone size: few
CDR3 DNA: TGTGCCAGCAGCCCAGGAATTAGCAACTACGAGCAGTACTTC
CDR3 protein: CASSPGISNYEQYF

J gene: TRBJ1-3
D gene: .
V gene: TRBV7-2
clone size: .
CDR3 DNA: TGTGCCAGCAGCTCGATAGGGAGCTCTGGAAACACCATATATTTT
CDR3 protein: CASSSIGSSGNTIYF

J gene: TRBJ2-1
D gene: .
V gene: TRBV7-2
clone size: .
CDR3 DNA: TGTGCCAGCAGCCCCCCCGGCTTGCACTCCTACAATGAGCAGTTCTTC
CDR3 protein: CASSPPGLHSYNEQFF

J gene: TRBJ2-1
D gene: TRBD1
V gene: TRBV6-1
clone size: .
CDR3 DNA: TGTGCCAGCAGTGAAAGGGGGGACAGGGGTCAGTTCTTC
CDR3 protein: CASSERGDRGQFF

J gene: TRBJ1-1
D gene: .
V gene: TRBV11-2
clone size: .
CDR3 DNA: TGTGCCAGCAGCTTAGCCTCAGGGCTGAACACTGAAGCTTTCTTT
CDR3 protein: CASSLASGLNTEAFF

J gene: TRBJ2-1
D gene: .
V gene: TRBV7-3
clone size: .
CDR3 DNA: TGTGCCAGCAGCTTAGGTTTCGATGAGCAGTTCTTC
CDR3 protein: CASSLGFDEQFF

J gene: TRBJ2-1
D gene: TRBD2
V gene: TRBV4-3
clone size: .
CDR3 DNA: TGCGCCAGCAGCCAAGTGACTAGCAGCTACAATGAGCAGTTCTTC
CDR3 protein: CASSQVTSSYNEQFF

J gene: TRBJ1-2
D gene: .
V gene: TRBV7-2
clone size: once
CDR3 DNA: TGTGCCAGCAGCTGGGACGGGACTGGCGGTGGCTACACCTTC
CDR3 protein: CASSWDGTGGGYTF

J gene: TRBJ2-7
D gene: TRBD1
V gene: TRBV5-4
clone size: few
CDR3 DNA: TGTGCCAGCAGGAGGGACAGGGGGATTTTTGAGCAGTACTTC
CDR3 protein: CASRRDRGIFEQYF

J gene: TRBJ2-2
D gene: .
V gene: TRBV30
clone size: .
CDR3 DNA: TGTGCCTGGACGTTTCAACTTACCGGGGAGCTGTTTTTT
CDR3 protein: CAWTFQLTGELFF

J gene: TRBJ1-1
D gene: .
V gene: TRBV29-1
clone size: .
CDR3 DNA: TGCAGCGGCGGGGAGTGGAACACTGAAGCTTTCTTT
CDR3 protein: CSGGEWNTEAFF

J gene: TRBJ1-6
D gene: .
V gene: TRBV11-3
clone size: few
CDR3 DNA: TGTGCCAGCAGCTTAGATCTCGGCTCACCCCTCCACTTT
CDR3 protein: CASSLDLGSPLHF

J gene: TRBJ2-2
D gene: TRBD1
V gene: TRBV29-1
clone size: once
CDR3 DNA: TGCAGCGTTGACGGGACAGCGTACACCGGGGAGCTGTTTTTT
CDR3 protein: CSVDGTAYTGELFF

J gene: TRBJ2-3
D gene: TRBD1
V gene: TRBV25-1
clone size: .
CDR3 DNA: TGTGCCAGCAGTGAGGCGACAGGGACAGATACGCAGTATTTT
CDR3 protein: CASSEATGTDTQYF

J gene: TRBJ1-2
D gene: .
V gene: TRBV2
clone size: .
CDR3 DNA: TGTGCCAGCACTGCGGTGGCACAGCGGGGTTTTGGCTACACCTTC
CDR3 protein: CASTAVAQRGFGYTF

J gene: TRBJ2-7
D gene: TRBD2
V gene: TRBV18
clone size: .
CDR3 DNA: TGTGCCAGCTCACCACGACTAGCGGGGGGGCCCGGCGAGCAGTACTTC
CDR3 protein: CASSPRLAGGPGEQYF

J gene: TRBJ2-7
D gene: TRBD2
V gene: TRBV7-9
clone size: .
CDR3 DNA: TGTGCCAGCAGTTCGGGGGGGCCAGCCCCAGCTACTTACGAGCAGTACTTC
CDR3 protein: CASSSGGPAPATYEQYF

J gene: TRBJ1-3
D gene: .
V gene: TRBV9
clone size: .
CDR3 DNA: TGTGCCAGCAGCGTTGGCTCTGGAAACACCATATATTTT
CDR3 protein: CASSVGSGNTIYF

J gene: TRBJ1-2
D gene: TRBD1
V gene: TRBV28
clone size: few
CDR3 DNA: TGTGCCAGCAGTTCGCAGGGGGCTGATGGCTACACCTTC
CDR3 protein: CASSSQGADGYTF

J gene: TRBJ1-6
D gene: .
V gene: TRBV25-1
clone size: once
CDR3 DNA: TGTGCCAGCAGTGAATTAACGAATAATTCACCCCTCCACTTT
CDR3 protein: CASSELTNNSPLHF

J gene: TRBJ2-3
D gene: .
V gene: TRBV5-6
clone size: .
CDR3 DNA: TGTGCCAGCAGCTCCATAACAGGGGGGGCGACAGATACGCAGTATTTT
CDR3 protein: CASSSITGGATDTQYF

J gene: TRBJ2-3
D gene: .
V gene: TRBV11-2
clone size: few
CDR3 DNA: TGTGCCAGCAGCCCCCACTTCCAAGATACGCAGTATTTT
CDR3 protein: CASSPHFQDTQYF

J gene: TRBJ2-5
D gene: .
V gene: TRBV7-3
clone size: .
CDR3 DNA: TGTGCCAGCAGCTTTGGCGGGCCAATGCAAGAGACCCAGTACTTC
CDR3 protein: CASSFGGPMQETQYF